These T cell receptor beta chains were read from a single sample in a study of blood T cell repertoires in COVID-19. Using immunoSEQ multiplex PCR, the repertoire was profiled, and TCRdb retains in-frame clones only, with some absent. The sample records 200,000 to 250,000 clones, approximately 83% being singletons. Sequenced sample: peripheral blood. The receptor set was obtained from a woman aged 25 to 39 who had recovered from COVID-19. CDR3s leave out the opening cysteine and the closing phenylalanine or tryptophan.

>TRBJ2-2|TRBV24-1
ATSSRGRAGELF
>TRBJ2-7|TRBV6-1
ASSEPLLRYEQY
>TRBJ2-6|TRBV19
ASSGQGLAGANVLT
>TRBJ2-2|TRBV14
ASSHRQFSGELF
>TRBJ2-1|TRBV11-3
ASGRDGFNEQF
>TRBJ1-1|TRBV10-2
ASSEKGLGAF
>TRBJ2-2|TRBV9
ATRGRSNTGELF
>TRBJ1-6|TRBV5-1
ASSLGTGDYNSPLH
>TRBJ1-2|TRBV3-1/TRBV3-2
ASSQTGANYGYT
>TRBJ2-5|TRBV7-9
ASSSEGGMETQY
>TRBJ2-3|TRBV18
ASSTAGAITDTQY
>TRBJ2-1|TRBV7-2
ASSPYTEQF
>TRBJ2-3|TRBV7-9
ASSPRGPDTQY